Listed here are 12 T cell receptor beta chains from one sample, sequenced in a study of radiation and T cells in renal cell carcinoma. Time point defined: baseline pretreatment blood. Stated treatment: 15 Gy SBRT to primary tumor, nephrectomy 4 weeks later. Clones were read by immunoSEQ multiplex PCR, and TCRdb kept only the in-frame ones, dropping some. The sample lists roughly 120,000 clones, roughly 85% occurring once. The sequencing used blood, collected from a patient whose treatment included radiotherapy and nephrectomy. The receptors here all came from a woman aged 55-70 years with renal cell carcinoma.

The chain has TRBV6-1 and TRBJ2-3; perhaps D is TRBD1 or TRBD2 (5 bases each). CDR1 MNHNS and CDR2 SASEGT come from the germline V gene. The CDR3 has 15 residues. V lost 6 bases, J lost 0 bases, and 13 bases lay in between. The DNA for the CDR3 is TGTGCCAGCAGAGGGACCCGATCCAGCACAGATACGCAGTATTTT. This gives the protein CASRGTRSSTDTQYF.

The V and J genes are TRBV28 and TRBJ1-5; D is undetermined. Germline V gene lookup returns CDR1 MDHEN and CDR2 SYDVKM. There are 12 residues in the CDR3. V was pared by 5 bases and J by 3 bases, with 5 bases between. CDR3 nucleotide sequence: TGTGCCAGCAGTCGTTCCAATCAGCCCCAGCATTTT. Protein: CASSRSNQPQHF.

In this sample, this clone turned up once. The J gene is TRBJ2-2, the V gene TRBV7-2, with D perhaps assigned TRBD1 or TRBD2 (5 bases each). The CDR3 has 16 amino acids. V was trimmed by 6 bases and J by 2 bases, leaving 16 bases between them. Germline-derived CDR1 and CDR2 are SGHTA and FQGNSA. The CDR3: CASRTGAGSNTGELFF. The CDR3, as DNA: TGTGCCAGCAGAACCGGTGCAGGGAGTAACACCGGGGAGCTGTTTTTT.

The chain couples TRBV6-9 to TRBJ2-7, with D perhaps matching TRBD1 or TRBD2 (5 bases each). Trimming took 7 bases from V and 0 from J, leaving 16 bases between them. The CDR3 has 15 amino acids. Germline lookup yields CDR1 MNHGY and CDR2 SVAAGI. CDR3 sequence reads: CASNNPGLASYEQYF. CDR3 bases: TGTGCCAGCAACAATCCGGGGCTAGCCTCCTACGAGCAGTACTTC.

The chain uses TRBV27 and TRBJ1-2; D is uncertain. V gave up 4 bases and J gave up 4 bases, with 13 bases separating them. The germline CDR1 and CDR2 sequences are MNHEY and SMNVEV (reference sequence). The CDR3 has 14 amino acids. CDR3 amino acids: CASSSTLNPYGYTF. The CDR3 bases are TGTGCCAGCAGTTCCACCCTGAACCCCTATGGCTACACCTTC.

This clone was recorded many times. This rearrangement joins TRBV14 to TRBJ1-2, with D hard to call. Germline CDR1 and CDR2: SGHDN and FVKESK. The V and J ends lost 0 bases and 4 bases respectively, with 12 bases between them. This CDR3 has 15 amino acids. The CDR3 DNA is TGTGCCAGCAGCCAAGATCTAGGCGGACCCTATGGCTACACCTTC. This encodes CASSQDLGGPYGYTF. Full variable domain (remainder filled in from reference TRBV14 and TRBJ1-2): EAGVTQFPSHSVIEKGQTVTLRCDPISGHDNLYWYRRVMGKEIKFLLHFVKESKQDESGMPNNRFLAERTGGTYSTLKVQPAELEDSGVYFCASSQDLGGPYGYTFGSGTRLTVV.

The chain is built from TRBV6-1 and TRBJ1-2; D might be TRBD1 (5 bases). CDR3 length equals 12 residues. Germline assignment: CDR1 MNHNS and CDR2 SASEGT. V was clipped by 8 bases and J by 4 bases, with 11 bases between them. The CDR3 is CASGPGTYGYTF. CDR3 in DNA: TGTGCCAGCGGGCCAGGGACCTATGGCTACACCTTC.

The chain couples TRBV28 to TRBJ1-4; TRBD1 might be the D (5 bases). Trimming stripped 6 bases from V and 4 bases from J, with 15 bases between. The germline V gene encodes CDR1 MDHEN and CDR2 SYDVKM. CDR3 length equals 15 residues. The CDR3 sequence: CASSLTGADNEKLFF. The DNA for the CDR3 is TGTGCCAGCAGCCTCACAGGAGCAGATAATGAAAAACTGTTTTTT.

This chain joins TRBV6-5 and TRBJ1-6, with a weak D call TRBD1 (5 bases). V lost 2 bases, J lost 7 bases, and 12 bases lay in between. Germline assignment: CDR1 MNHEY and CDR2 SVGAGI. This CDR3 is 15 amino acids long. CDR3 residues: CASSYKAGKNSPLHF. The CDR3 DNA follows: TGTGCCAGCAGTTACAAGGCAGGGAAGAATTCACCCCTCCACTTT.

The chain joins TRBV7-6 to TRBJ2-1; 7 bases align to TRBD1. With V trimmed by 5 bases and J by 0 bases, 10 bases remained unmatched. This CDR3 has 17 amino acids. Germline CDR1 is SGHVS and CDR2 is FNYEAQ. CDR3 coding DNA: TGTGCCAGCAGCAACCTCTTGGGGACAGCCTCCTACAATGAGCAGTTCTTC. It encodes CASSNLLGTASYNEQFF.

This clone was detected a few times. The J gene is TRBJ1-2, the V gene TRBV2; TRBD1 aligns across 10 bases. V trimming: 6 bases; J trimming: 4 bases; junction bases outside the gene matches: 8. The CDR3 spans 15 residues. Germline CDR1 is SNHLY and CDR2 is FYNNEI. The CDR3: CASRPDRGQSYGYTF. CDR3 in DNA: TGTGCCAGCAGGCCCGACAGGGGGCAGAGCTATGGCTACACCTTC. Combining the CDR3 with reference TRBV2 and TRBJ1-2 gives the whole variable domain EPEVTQTPSHQVTQMGQEVILRCVPISNHLYFYWYRQILGQKVEFLVSFYNNEISEKSEIFDDQFSVERPDGSNFTLKIRSTKLEDSAMYFCASRPDRGQSYGYTFGSGTRLTVV.

The rearrangement links TRBV13 to TRBJ2-7; 9 bases line up with TRBD1. The CDR3 has 14 residues. The germline CDR1 and CDR2 sequences are PRHDT and FYEKMQ (reference sequence). V trimming: 4 bases; J trimming: 6 bases; junction bases outside the gene matches: 7. The CDR3, as DNA: TGTGCCAGCAGCTGGGACAGGGCAAGGAGCGAGCAGTACTTC. It yields the protein CASSWDRARSEQYF.